The clone carrying this T cell receptor beta chain has a handful of counts. Antigen specificity is unknown. One end of the junction fails to match germline, which may point to a read error. The study gave focal radiation plus ipilimumab CTLA-4 blockade to patients with chemo-refractory metastatic non-small-cell lung cancer. This entry is derived from a study of radiotherapy plus CTLA-4 blockade in lung cancer. Study-wide background: Disease control reached approximately 29%, with objective responses in 15% to 20%. Study outcomes and limitations: Blood TCR clones of tumor origin expanded after radiotherapy plus ipilimumab.

CDR1 is MGHRA, CDR2 YSYEKL, per germline. The length of the CDR3 is 15 residues. Using immunoSEQ multiplex PCR, the repertoire was profiled, and TCRdb retains in-frame clones only, with some absent. This table has roughly 55,000 clones, less than 75% appearing once. Sequences were derived from peripheral blood, sampled from a patient treated with radiotherapy plus ipilimumab. The TCR sequence derives from a human donor with non-small cell lung cancer whose response to radiotherapy plus ipilimumab could not be evaluated. The chain links TRBV4-1 to TRBJ2-7; D ambiguous. CDR3 loop: CASSQDSAVYYEQYF. The DNA of the CDR3 is TGTGCCAGCAGCCAAGATTCGGCGGTTTACTACGAGCAGTACTTC.